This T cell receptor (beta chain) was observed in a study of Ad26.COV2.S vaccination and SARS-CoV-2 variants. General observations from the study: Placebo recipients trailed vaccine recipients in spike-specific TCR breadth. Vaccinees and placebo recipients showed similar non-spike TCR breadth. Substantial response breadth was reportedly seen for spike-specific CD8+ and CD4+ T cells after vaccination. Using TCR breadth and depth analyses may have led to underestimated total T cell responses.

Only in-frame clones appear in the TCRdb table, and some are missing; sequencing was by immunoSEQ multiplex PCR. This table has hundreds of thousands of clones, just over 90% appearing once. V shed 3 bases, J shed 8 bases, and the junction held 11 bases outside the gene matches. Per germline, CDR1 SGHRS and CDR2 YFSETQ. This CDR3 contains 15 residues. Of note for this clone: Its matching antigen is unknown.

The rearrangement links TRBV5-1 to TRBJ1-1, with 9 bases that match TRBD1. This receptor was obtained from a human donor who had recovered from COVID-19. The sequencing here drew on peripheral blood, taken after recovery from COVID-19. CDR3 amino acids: CASSWGDRANGEAFF. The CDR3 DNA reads TGCGCCAGCAGCTGGGGGGACAGGGCCAATGGAGAAGCTTTCTTT.